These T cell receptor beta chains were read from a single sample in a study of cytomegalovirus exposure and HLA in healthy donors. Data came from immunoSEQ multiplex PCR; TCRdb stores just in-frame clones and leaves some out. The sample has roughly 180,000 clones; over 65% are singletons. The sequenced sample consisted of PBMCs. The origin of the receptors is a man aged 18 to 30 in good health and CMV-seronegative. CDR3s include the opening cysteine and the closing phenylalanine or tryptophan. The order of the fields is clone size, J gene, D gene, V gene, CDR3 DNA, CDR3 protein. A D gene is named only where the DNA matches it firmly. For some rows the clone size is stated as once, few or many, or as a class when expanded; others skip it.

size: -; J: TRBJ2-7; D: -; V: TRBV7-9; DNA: TGTGCCAGCAGCCTAAGTCGGGACGAGCAGTACTTC; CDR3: CASSLSRDEQYF
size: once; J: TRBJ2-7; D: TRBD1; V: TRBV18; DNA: TGTGCCAGCTCACCGACAGGGAAAGCCTACGAGCAGTACTTC; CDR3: CASSPTGKAYEQYF
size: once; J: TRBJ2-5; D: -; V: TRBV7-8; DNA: TGTGCCAGCAGCTTAGCGGGCTACCAAGAGACCCAGTACTTC; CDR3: CASSLAGYQETQYF
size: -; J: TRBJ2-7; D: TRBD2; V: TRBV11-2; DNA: TGTGCCAGCAGCTTATGGGCGGGAGGGTACGAGCAGTACTTC; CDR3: CASSLWAGGYEQYF
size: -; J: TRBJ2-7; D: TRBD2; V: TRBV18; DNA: TGTGCCAGCTCACGACTAGCGGGGCCCTTGGAGGAGCAGTACTTC; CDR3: CASSRLAGPLEEQYF
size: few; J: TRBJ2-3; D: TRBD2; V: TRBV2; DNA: TGTGCCAGCAGGACTAGCGGGAGAGTGGCAGATACGCAGTATTTT; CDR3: CASRTSGRVADTQYF
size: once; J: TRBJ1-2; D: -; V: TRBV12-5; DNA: TGTGCTAGTGGTTTGTCTTTAATTCAGCGTGACTATGGCTACACCTTC; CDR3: CASGLSLIQRDYGYTF
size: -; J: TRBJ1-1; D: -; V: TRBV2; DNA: TGTGCCAGCAGTGGGGACACCCACACTGAAGCTTTCTTT; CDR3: CASSGDTHTEAFF
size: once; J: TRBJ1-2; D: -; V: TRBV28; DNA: TGTGCCACCCGACTCCCCTCCCAATATGGCTACACCTTC; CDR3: CATRLPSQYGYTF
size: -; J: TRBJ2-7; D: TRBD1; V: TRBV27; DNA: TGTGCCAGCAGTCTAGGGACAGTATCCGAGCAGTACTTC; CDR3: CASSLGTVSEQYF
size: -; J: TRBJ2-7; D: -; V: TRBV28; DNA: TGTGCCAGCAGTTTGGGGGGAGGGGGGTACGAGCAGTACTTC; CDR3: CASSLGGGGYEQYF
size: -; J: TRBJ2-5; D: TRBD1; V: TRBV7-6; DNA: TGTGCCAGCAGCTCCAACAGGGGCCTCCAAGAGACCCAGTACTTC; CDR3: CASSSNRGLQETQYF
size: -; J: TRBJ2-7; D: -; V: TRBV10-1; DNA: TGCGCCAGCAGCGACACCTATCCCGAGCAGTACTTC; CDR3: CASSDTYPEQYF
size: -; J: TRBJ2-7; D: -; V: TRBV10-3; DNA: TGTGCCATTTCAGGCGGGGTGAGTTACGAGCAGTACTTC; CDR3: CAISGGVSYEQYF
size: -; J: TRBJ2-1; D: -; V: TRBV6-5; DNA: TGTGCCGGAGGCGGCGGGCACAACAACAATGAGCAGTTCTTC; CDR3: CAGGGGHNNNEQFF
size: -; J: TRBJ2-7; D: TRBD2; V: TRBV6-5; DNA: TGTGCCAGCAGCCCTAGCGGGTCCTACACCTACGAGCAGTACTTC; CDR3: CASSPSGSYTYEQYF
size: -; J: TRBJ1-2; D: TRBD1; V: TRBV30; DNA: TGTGCCTGGAGTGTGGGGACAGGGTATGGCTACACCTTC; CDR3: CAWSVGTGYGYTF
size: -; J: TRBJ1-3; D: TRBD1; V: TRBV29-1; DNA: TGCAGCGTTACGAAGGGACAGAACTCTGGAAACACCATATATTTT; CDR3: CSVTKGQNSGNTIYF
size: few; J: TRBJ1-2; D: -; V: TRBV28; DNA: TGTGCCAGCACCATCGGGGGAGACTATGGCTACACCTTC; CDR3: CASTIGGDYGYTF
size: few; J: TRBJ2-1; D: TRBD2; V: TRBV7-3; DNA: TGTGCCAGCAGCTTACGGCTAGCGGGGGGCGGTGAGCAGTTCTTC; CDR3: CASSLRLAGGGEQFF
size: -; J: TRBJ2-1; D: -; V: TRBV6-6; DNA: TGTGCCAGCAGGTACCGGGACTTGTCCTTGAATGAGCAGTTCTTC; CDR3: CASRYRDLSLNEQFF
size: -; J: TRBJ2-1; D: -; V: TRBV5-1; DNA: TGCGCCAGCAGCCCGAGACAGGCCGGGCCCTACAATGAGCAGTTCTTC; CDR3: CASSPRQAGPYNEQFF
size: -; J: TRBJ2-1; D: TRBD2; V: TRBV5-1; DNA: TGCGCCAGCAGCTTGAGGAGACTAGCGGGAGGGATCTACAATGAGCAGTTCTTC; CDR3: CASSLRRLAGGIYNEQFF
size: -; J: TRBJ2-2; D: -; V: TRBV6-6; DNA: TGTGCCAGCAATGACAGGTCCGGCACCGGGGAGCTGTTTTTT; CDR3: CASNDRSGTGELFF
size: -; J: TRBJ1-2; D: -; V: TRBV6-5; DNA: TGTGCCAGCAGTACTAGGGGGGGTGGTGGCTACACCTTC; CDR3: CASSTRGGGGYTF
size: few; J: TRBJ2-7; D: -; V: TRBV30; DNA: TGTGCCTGGAGCCTAGGGGCAGGGGGGCACGAGCAGTACTTC; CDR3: CAWSLGAGGHEQYF
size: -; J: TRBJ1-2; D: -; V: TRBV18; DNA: TGTGCCAGCTCACCGGGACAAGATTATGGCTACACCTTC; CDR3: CASSPGQDYGYTF
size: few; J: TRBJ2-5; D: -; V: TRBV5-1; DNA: TGCGCCAGCAGCTTCTCCCCCCCCGGCAGGGGATTAGAGACCCAGTACTTC; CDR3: CASSFSPPGRGLETQYF
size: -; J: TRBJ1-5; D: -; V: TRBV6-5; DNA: TGTGCCAGCAGCCTACGGCGGGGCAATCAGCCCCAGCATTTT; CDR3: CASSLRRGNQPQHF
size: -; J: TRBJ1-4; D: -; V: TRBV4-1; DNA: TGCGCCAGCAGTCCAATTGGGACTCGCGGGCCTAATGAAAAACTGTTTTTT; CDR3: CASSPIGTRGPNEKLFF
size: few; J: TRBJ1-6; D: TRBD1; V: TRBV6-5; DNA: TGTGCCAGCAGTTTACCGGGACAGGGGACACCCCTCCACTTT; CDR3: CASSLPGQGTPLHF
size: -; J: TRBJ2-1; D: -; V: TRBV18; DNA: TGTGCCAGCTCACCCCCCCCGGGGGCCCGGGGGGTCTGGGATGAGCAGTTCTTC; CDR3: CASSPPPGARGVWDEQFF
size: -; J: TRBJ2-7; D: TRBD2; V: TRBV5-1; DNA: TGCGCCAGCAGCTTGGAAGGCGGGAGCTACGAGCAGTACTTC; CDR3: CASSLEGGSYEQYF
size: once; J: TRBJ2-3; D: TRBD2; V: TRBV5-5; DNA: TGTGCCAGCAGCTGGGGTGGGACTAGCGGCACAGATACGCAGTATTTT; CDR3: CASSWGGTSGTDTQYF
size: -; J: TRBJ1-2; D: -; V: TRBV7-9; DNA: TGTTCCAGCAGCTTATCACGGGTAAACTATGGCTACACCTTC; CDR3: CSSSLSRVNYGYTF
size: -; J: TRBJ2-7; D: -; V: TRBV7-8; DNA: TGTGCCAGCAGCTCCACGGTGGGGGGTAGCTCCTACGAGCAGTACTTC; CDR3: CASSSTVGGSSYEQYF
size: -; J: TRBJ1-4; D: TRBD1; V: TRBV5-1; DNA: TGCGCCAGCAGCGTAGGAAGGGCTACAGGGGGGACTGAAAAACTGTTTTTT; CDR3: CASSVGRATGGTEKLFF
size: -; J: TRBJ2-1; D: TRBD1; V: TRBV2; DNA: TGTGCCAGCAGTTCCCGACAGGGTCCCCTCAATGAGCAGTTCTTC; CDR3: CASSSRQGPLNEQFF
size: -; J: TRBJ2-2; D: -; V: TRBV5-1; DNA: TGCGCCAGCAGCTTGGCCAACAGTCGTTACACCGGGGAGCTGTTTTTT; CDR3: CASSLANSRYTGELFF
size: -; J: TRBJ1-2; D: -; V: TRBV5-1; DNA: TGCGCCAGCAGCTTAAACAGGGACTATGGCTACACCTTC; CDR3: CASSLNRDYGYTF
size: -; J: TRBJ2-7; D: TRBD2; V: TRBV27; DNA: TGTGCCAGGCTAGCGGGAGGGCTGATCTACGAGCAGTACTTC; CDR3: CARLAGGLIYEQYF
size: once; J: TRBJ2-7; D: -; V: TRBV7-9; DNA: TGTTCCAGCAGCTTAGGGGCAGGGGAGTACTTC; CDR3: CSSSLGAGEYF